This T cell receptor (beta chain) was profiled in a study of shared clonotypes between healthy human individuals (dated by TCRdb to 2020 to 2022). In the study overall: The cohort comprised a couple of women and a few men aged 18 to 49 years. Each donor's leukapheresis produced roughly between about 0.9 and 9.5 billion PBMCs. To estimate repertoire size and how much clonotypes are shared between individuals, the study performed deep sequencing of blood TCR repertoires from a few healthy adults. Different laboratories and diverse techniques were used to prepare libraries and sequence TCR repertoires, to increase sequencing depth and limit assay-specific biases. For each donor, three plates each were used for CD4 naive and CD4 memory, two plates were used for CD8 naive, and one plate was used for CD8 memory.

Points the paper makes about the study in general: The genetic and exposure-history diversity represented was limited by the small number of donors. Sampling was limited to blood, and TCR repertoires in tissue likely differ from TCR repertoires in blood. Compared with non-shared clonotypes, clonotypes shared by all four sorted-subset donors had higher generation probabilities. Naive subsets generally had larger estimated clonotype richness than memory subsets did. About 5% of naive CD4, approximately 3.7% of naive CD8, 2% to 2.5% of memory CD4, and about 0.4% of memory CD8 clonotypes were shared across several donors. Based on pairwise subsampling, the degree of clonotype sharing among donors was expected to be affected by sequencing depth. Rarefaction of sorted-subset datasets indicated incomplete sequencing despite the large sequencing depth.

Notes on this clone: Its antigen target is currently unknown. No base qualities exist here, and no much larger clone lies one base off it.

The germline V gene specifies SGHTA as CDR1 and FQGNSA as CDR2. V and J lose 3 bases and 7 bases, and a span of 13 bases separates them. Including the terminal cysteine and phenylalanine, the CDR3 comprises 14 residues. Of the read, only the CDR3 DNA is kept; its 42 bases are in frame from base 1. The donors were healthy, HIV-negative adults who had no recently reported acute infections or vaccinations. Every donor was a Caucasian adult residing in Nashville, Tennessee, USA. CD4+ T cells were enriched by magnetic negative selection; naive cells were then positively selected on CD45RA, and the negative fraction formed the memory subset. Blood was obtained by leukapheresis, after which PBMCs were separated by Ficoll-Histopaque density gradient centrifugation and cryopreserved in liquid nitrogen vapor phase. Analytical flow cytometry was used to check the purity and quantity of every magnetically sorted T cell population. Genomic DNA was isolated from every sorted fraction and measured by UV absorbance on a Nanodrop 2000c.

TCR CDR3 regions were amplified from genomic DNA by multiplex PCR using the deep immunoSEQ assay. For each cell subset, the extracted genomic DNA was distributed evenly across all wells of several immunoSEQ 96-well plates, and each plate served as one replicate. Each replicate PCR for sorted subsets received 150 to 250 ng genomic DNA, equal to roughly 30,000 T cell genomes. Purified libraries were measured with a Qubit 3.0 fluorometer, size-checked on a Bioanalyzer 2100, and measured again with the KAPA Library Quantification kit. A separate single-read 150-cycle Illumina NextSeq 550 flow cell was used to sequence each immunoSEQ 96-well plate. Per the original workflow: Because the immunoSEQ output included only junctional sequences and no quality scores, the filtering could not be the same as the filtering used for full-length reads. To assign V/J genes and CDR3, sequences were annotated using PyIR, a Python wrapper for IgBLAST v1.9, with IMGT germline references. Reads were filtered out if the reads had weak V/J assignments (E-value above 1e-6), no CDR3, stop codons, out-of-frame junctions, or ambiguous translated residues. V3J clonotypes were defined as sequences sharing the same inferred V gene, J gene, and CDR3 amino acid sequence. The percentage overlap between two repertoires was calculated by dividing the number of shared unique clonotypes by the size of the smaller repertoire. Three approaches were used to assess repertoire richness: RTK rarefaction, the Chao1 estimator, and Recon v2.1 estimates of unobserved clonotypes. Generation probabilities were computed with OLGA for all TCRbeta clonotypes obtained by the gDNA method from four donors. The clones in this table, taken by TCRdb from immuneACCESS, are in-frame only. Not every clone is retained; where verified, under half of the shortfall comes from an unresolved V gene, and the cause of the rest is unknown. V and J calls plus clone size are reproduced from that table; the DNA served to infer D and trimming. Here the sample has some 2,500,000 clones; 80% to 95% occur a single time. Roughly 0.34% of the sample comes from the top ten.

Recombination joined TRBV7-2 with TRBJ1-5; TRBD1 might be the D gene, on 6 matching bases. Sequenced input: naive CD4+ T cells from PBMCs. The meaning of the sample's cell subset or site label: CD45RA+ positively selected. The clonotype was recovered from a man aged 18 to 35 in good health. Some clones in this sample may be carry-over from other donors' samples. CDR3 sequence: CASSLVSGGQPQHF. The DNA sequence is given as TGTGCCAGCAGCTTGGTTTCGGGGGGCCAGCCCCAGCATTTT.